One TCR beta chain is described in this entry. The data were taken from a study of T cell changes during pregnancy in multiple sclerosis. With 3 bases removed from V and 3 bases from J, the gap between germline ends came to 7 bases. The CDR3 covers 13 residues. Per the germline V gene, CDR1 is KGHSH and CDR2 is LQKENI. Libraries were prepared by immunoSEQ multiplex PCR; TCRdb keeps only in-frame clonotypes and omits some of them. Found here are 15,000 to 18,000 clones, 83% of them singletons; the top ten hold roughly 15%. V and J are TRBV18 and TRBJ2-3; a possible D gene is TRBD2 (6 bases). The source is a female donor in good health, enrolled as a control in a pregnancy study. The sample consisted of CD8+ T cells from peripheral blood mononuclear cells, taken after pregnancy. CDR3 loop: CASSPGGTDTQYF. The CDR3 DNA reads as TGTGCCAGCTCACCCGGGGGAACAGATACGCAGTATTTT.